This T cell receptor (beta chain) is drawn from a study of blood T cell repertoires in COVID-19. Study-wide context: Spain, Italy and the United States supplied samples that represented acute and convalescent COVID-19.

TCRdb's copy holds only in-frame clones and misses some; the assay was immunoSEQ multiplex PCR. The table shows more than 120,000 clones, with more than 70% occurring only once. The germline V gene encodes CDR1 SEHNR and CDR2 FQNEAQ (reference sequence). The CDR3 contains 16 residues. V was clipped by 6 bases and J by 5 bases; unmatched bases: 15. Sequenced material: peripheral blood. The rearrangement links TRBV7-9 to TRBJ2-5; TRBD1 agrees at 7 bases. This receptor was obtained from a human donor in a cohort sampled during active COVID-19. DNA for the CDR3: TGTGCCAGCAGTCCGGGCCCCGACAGGGTTGGGGAGACCCAGTACTTC. As protein: CASSPGPDRVGETQYF.